These T cell receptor beta chains were read from a single sample in a study of shared clonotypes between healthy human individuals. Clones were sequenced by immunoSEQ multiplex PCR, and TCRdb holds only the in-frame ones, with some missing. This sample yields 2 million to 2.5 million clones, of which around 90% are seen a single time; around 0.38% belongs to the top ten. Sequencing used naive CD4+ T cells from PBMCs. Source of these receptors: a man in his late teens or twenties in good health. Some clones in this sample may be carry-over from other donors' samples. Each CDR3 is given with its conserved first and last residue. A D gene is named only where the DNA matches it firmly. Not all rows give a size; the values are once, few, many and, for expanded clones, a class.

V gene	CDR3 length	J gene	D gene	clone size	CDR3 protein	CDR3 DNA
TRBV7-2	13	TRBJ2-5	-	-	CASLTGPQETQYF	TGTGCCAGCTTGACGGGACCACAAGAGACCCAGTACTTC
TRBV6-6	14	TRBJ2-7	-	once	CASSVLRGSGTQYF	TGTGCCAGCAGCGTATTGCGAGGGAGTGGGACGCAGTACTTC
TRBV18	17	TRBJ1-3	-	-	CASSPSPTGSSGNTIYF	TGTGCCAGCTCACCTTCCCCCACAGGGTCCTCTGGAAACACCATATATTTT
TRBV19	15	TRBJ1-1	TRBD1	-	CASRPRDSENTEAFF	TGTGCCAGTAGACCGAGGGACAGTGAGAACACTGAAGCTTTCTTT
TRBV4-1	17	TRBJ1-1	TRBD1	-	CASSQAQGLLGNTEAFF	TGCGCCAGCAGCCAAGCACAGGGGTTGTTGGGGAACACTGAAGCTTTCTTT
TRBV30	14	TRBJ2-5	-	-	CAWSVLEGRETQYF	TGTGCCTGGAGTGTACTGGAGGGCAGGGAGACCCAGTACTTC
TRBV19	18	TRBJ1-1	TRBD1	-	CASLMGQHPSVKNTEAFF	TGTGCCAGCTTGATGGGACAGCATCCATCCGTAAAGAACACTGAAGCTTTCTTT
TRBV28	13	TRBJ1-5	-	-	CASSRRVNQPQHF	TGTGCCAGCAGTCGACGGGTGAATCAGCCCCAGCATTTT
TRBV19	14	TRBJ2-3	-	once	CASKPSTPADTQYF	TGTGCCAGTAAACCTAGCACCCCCGCAGATACGCAGTATTTT
TRBV10-1	12	TRBJ2-3	-	-	CASARDSDTQYF	TGCGCCAGCGCACGGGACTCGGATACGCAGTATTTT
TRBV18	14	TRBJ1-5	-	-	CASSPGAYNQPQHF	TGTGCCAGCTCACCCGGGGCCTACAATCAGCCCCAGCATTTT
TRBV28	15	TRBJ2-3	-	-	CASRRSSARTDTQYF	TGTGCCAGCAGGCGATCTAGCGCCCGCACAGATACGCAGTATTTT
TRBV6-5	15	TRBJ2-1	-	once	CASSWTESSYNEQFF	TGTGCCAGCAGTTGGACGGAGAGCTCCTACAATGAGCAGTTCTTC
TRBV19	14	TRBJ1-5	-	-	CASSAVLSNQPQHF	TGTGCCAGTAGTGCCGTCTTGAGCAATCAGCCCCAGCATTTT
TRBV28	15	TRBJ1-3	TRBD1	once	CASSSGGSSGNTIYF	TGTGCCAGCAGTTCAGGGGGCAGTTCTGGAAACACCATATATTTT
TRBV5-1	13	TRBJ2-1	-	-	CASSPRPRGEQFF	TGCGCCAGCAGCCCCCGACCCAGGGGTGAGCAGTTCTTC
TRBV7-2	13	TRBJ2-7	-	-	CASSPPSFYEQYF	TGTGCCAGCAGCCCCCCGAGTTTCTACGAGCAGTACTTC
TRBV5-1	16	TRBJ1-2	TRBD1	-	CASSLNTGAGGNGYTF	TGCGCCAGCAGCTTAAATACAGGGGCCGGCGGGAATGGCTACACCTTC
TRBV5-1	14	TRBJ2-1	-	once	CASSLDGSYNEQFF	TGCGCCAGCAGCTTGGACGGCAGTTACAATGAGCAGTTCTTC
TRBV5-6	11	TRBJ2-3	-	few	CASSLEDTQYF	TGTGCCAGCAGCTTGGAAGATACGCAGTATTTT
TRBV7-9	15	TRBJ2-2	-	-	CASSFAPGATGELFF	TGTGCCAGCAGCTTCGCCCCAGGGGCCACCGGGGAGCTGTTTTTT
TRBV28	16	TRBJ1-6	-	-	CASSFGGVTYNSPLHF	TGTGCCAGCAGTTTTGGCGGGGTAACCTATAATTCACCCCTCCACTTT
TRBV5-1	16	TRBJ2-5	TRBD2	-	CASSLGASGRQETQYF	TGCGCCAGCAGCTTGGGTGCTAGCGGACGACAAGAGACCCAGTACTTC
TRBV29-1	13	TRBJ1-5	-	-	CSVEAPLNQPQHF	TGCAGCGTTGAAGCCCCCCTCAATCAGCCCCAGCATTTT
TRBV29-1	12	TRBJ2-1	-	-	CSVEVATNEQFF	TGCAGCGTTGAAGTGGCAACCAATGAGCAGTTCTTC
TRBV10-3	15	TRBJ2-1	TRBD2	once	CAISGGLRKDNEQFF	TGTGCCATCAGCGGGGGACTACGAAAAGACAATGAGCAGTTCTTC
TRBV5-4	14	TRBJ2-5	TRBD1	-	CASSPTGGQETQYF	TGTGCCAGCAGCCCGACAGGGGGGCAAGAGACCCAGTACTTC
TRBV28	15	TRBJ2-7	-	-	CASSRSGALTYEQYF	TGTGCCAGCAGTCGTTCCGGGGCGTTGACCTACGAGCAGTACTTC
TRBV28	14	TRBJ2-7	-	-	CASRAGTPYYEQYF	TGTGCCAGCAGAGCCGGGACACCATACTACGAGCAGTACTTC
TRBV10-3	14	TRBJ1-2	-	-	CAIGEPGPNYGYTF	TGTGCCATCGGCGAACCGGGGCCCAACTATGGCTACACCTTC
TRBV15	17	TRBJ2-3	-	-	CATSRDKSLSSTDTQYF	TGTGCCACCAGCAGAGATAAATCCCTCTCTAGCACAGATACGCAGTATTTT
TRBV28	14	TRBJ1-1	TRBD1	-	CASSLAGTGKSAFF	TGTGCCAGCAGTTTAGCCGGGACAGGCAAGTCGGCTTTCTTT
TRBV5-8	11	TRBJ2-7	-	-	CASGSWGEQYF	TGTGCCAGCGGAAGCTGGGGGGAGCAGTACTTC